Listed below are T cell receptor beta chains from one sample, sequenced in a study of chemoradiotherapy in HPV16-positive cancers. Libraries were prepared by immunoSEQ multiplex PCR; TCRdb keeps only in-frame clonotypes and omits some of them. The sample includes tens of thousands of clones, roughly 90% of them seen just once. Here the sequenced sample was blood, taken from a patient who underwent chemoradiotherapy. All receptors come from a human donor with HPV-associated anogenital cancer. Both conserved end residues are part of each CDR3. D genes are given only for firm matches. Where a row states a size, it is once, few, many or the class of an expanded clone; other rows omit it.

V gene,D gene,clone size,J gene,CDR3 protein,CDR3 DNA
TRBV2,-,-,TRBJ2-6,CARGGGQGSGANVLTF,TGTGCCAGAGGAGGGGGCCAAGGGTCTGGGGCCAACGTCCTGACTTTC
TRBV21-1,-,-,TRBJ2-1,CASSKYEDQFF,TGTGCCAGCAGCAAATATGAGGACCAGTTCTTC
TRBV19,-,-,TRBJ1-1,CASSGGSNTEAFF,TGTGCCAGTAGTGGGGGGTCGAACACTGAAGCTTTCTTT
TRBV5-1,TRBD1,-,TRBJ1-2,CASSPRDRPMSDYGYTF,TGCGCCAGCAGCCCTCGGGACAGGCCTATGAGCGATTATGGCTACACCTTC
TRBV5-5,TRBD2,-,TRBJ2-1,CASSLWGLADDNEQFF,TGTGCCAGCAGCCTGTGGGGACTAGCGGATGACAATGAGCAGTTCTTC
TRBV28,-,-,TRBJ2-5,CASSFQNRVNQYF,TGTGCCAGCAGTTTCCAGAACAGGGTTAATCAGTACTTC
TRBV9,TRBD1,-,TRBJ2-7,CASSPGQGAYEQYF,TGTGCCAGCAGCCCCGGACAGGGGGCTTACGAGCAGTACTTC
TRBV10-3,TRBD2,-,TRBJ2-5,CAISAGVGETQYF,TGTGCCATCTCAGCGGGAGTAGGAGAGACCCAGTACTTC
TRBV19,-,-,TRBJ1-5,CASTDRNHVQPQHF,TGTGCCAGTACAGACAGGAATCATGTTCAGCCCCAGCATTTT
TRBV2,-,-,TRBJ2-1,CASSKIQGGYNEQFF,TGTGCCAGCAGTAAAATCCAAGGGGGATACAATGAGCAGTTCTTC
TRBV4-1,-,-,TRBJ1-4,CASSQDGTRPSSPNEKLFF,TGCGCCAGCAGCCAAGATGGGACACGCCCTTCGAGCCCAAATGAAAAACTGTTTTTT
TRBV6-5,TRBD1,once,TRBJ2-1,CASSWFGTGRNEQFF,TGTGCCAGCAGTTGGTTCGGGACAGGGAGAAATGAGCAGTTCTTC
TRBV27,TRBD2,-,TRBJ2-7,CASSIAGGFSYEQYF,TGTGCCAGCAGTATAGCGGGAGGTTTCTCCTACGAGCAGTACTTC
TRBV19,TRBD1,-,TRBJ1-1,CASSGTVLMNTEAFF,TGTGCCAGTAGTGGGACAGTTCTTATGAACACTGAAGCTTTCTTT
TRBV25-1,-,-,TRBJ2-2,CASSEAPGAGTGELFF,TGTGCCAGCAGTGAAGCCCCAGGGGCCGGCACCGGGGAGCTGTTTTTT
TRBV6-6,-,once,TRBJ1-6,CASSYVGGRGSPLHF,TGTGCCAGCAGCTACGTAGGAGGGAGAGGTTCACCCCTCCACTTT
TRBV2,-,-,TRBJ1-3,CASSPGQGGGNTIYF,TGTGCCAGCAGCCCCGGGCAGGGAGGTGGAAACACCATATATTTT
TRBV5-4,-,-,TRBJ1-3,CASSSKPRGDAGNTIYF,TGTGCCAGCAGCTCAAAACCAAGGGGCGACGCTGGAAACACCATATATTTT
TRBV27,-,-,TRBJ2-3,CASTEHDTQYF,TGTGCCAGCACCGAGCATGATACGCAGTATTTT
TRBV5-4,TRBD1,-,TRBJ2-7,CASSIGQGSYEQYF,TGTGCCAGCAGCATAGGACAGGGTTCCTACGAGCAGTACTTC
TRBV6-4,-,few,TRBJ1-6,CASSDGLSSPLHF,TGTGCCAGCAGTGATGGTCTTAGTTCACCCCTCCACTTT
TRBV2,-,-,TRBJ1-4,CASSSGVGAKLFF,TGTGCCAGCAGTTCAGGGGTCGGGGCAAAACTGTTTTTT
TRBV7-2,-,-,TRBJ2-2,CASSFQANTGELFF,TGTGCCAGCAGCTTTCAGGCGAACACCGGGGAGCTGTTTTTT
TRBV4-1,-,-,TRBJ1-2,CASSQDLTGRNYGYTF,TGCGCCAGCAGCCAAGATTTAACAGGGAGAAACTATGGCTACACCTTC
TRBV4-1,-,-,TRBJ1-1,CASRGETMNTEAFF,TGCGCCAGCAGGGGAGAGACGATGAACACTGAAGCTTTCTTT
TRBV30,-,-,TRBJ1-1,CAWGVIPMNTEAFF,TGTGCCTGGGGGGTCATCCCAATGAACACTGAAGCTTTCTTT
TRBV18,-,few,TRBJ1-3,CASSSQMGTPGNTIYF,TGTGCCAGCTCGTCCCAGATGGGAACCCCTGGAAACACCATATATTTT
TRBV7-2,TRBD2,-,TRBJ2-3,CASSFNLAGGPSDTQYF,TGTGCCAGCAGCTTCAATTTAGCGGGAGGGCCTTCAGATACGCAGTATTTT
TRBV29-1,-,-,TRBJ1-2,CSVEQGWSYGYTF,TGCAGCGTTGAACAGGGATGGTCCTATGGCTACACCTTC
TRBV5-1,-,-,TRBJ1-2,CASSEGAWADGYTF,TGCGCCAGCTCAGAAGGGGCCTGGGCTGATGGCTACACCTTC
TRBV27,-,-,TRBJ2-7,CASSSPGAEQYF,TGTGCCAGCAGCAGTCCGGGGGCCGAGCAGTACTTC
TRBV7-9,-,-,TRBJ1-1,CASSIGGNTEAFF,TGTGCCAGCAGCATAGGGGGTAACACTGAAGCTTTCTTT
TRBV19,-,-,TRBJ1-2,CASGPSRTAYGYTF,TGTGCCAGTGGCCCGTCGCGAACGGCCTATGGCTACACCTTC
TRBV27,-,-,TRBJ2-7,CASSLTSSSYEQYF,TGTGCCAGCAGTTTAACCAGTTCCTCCTACGAGCAGTACTTC
TRBV4-1,TRBD2,-,TRBJ2-7,CASSQDFVSGGTYEQYF,TGCGCCAGCAGCCAAGATTTTGTTAGCGGGGGGACCTACGAGCAGTACTTC
TRBV6-4,-,-,TRBJ2-1,CASSDRQGGYNEQFF,TGTGCCAGCAGTGACAGGCAGGGTGGGTACAATGAGCAGTTCTTC
TRBV14,-,-,TRBJ1-1,CASSQGTVARNRMNTEAFF,TGTGCCAGCAGCCAAGGAACCGTGGCACGGAACCGTATGAACACTGAAGCTTTCTTT
TRBV19,-,-,TRBJ1-1,CASRIETGATEAFF,TGTGCCAGTAGGATTGAGACAGGAGCCACTGAAGCTTTCTTT
TRBV10-3,-,-,TRBJ1-2,CAISVDPGTAFYGYTF,TGTGCCATCAGTGTGGATCCCGGAACGGCTTTTTATGGCTACACCTTC
TRBV30,-,-,TRBJ2-1,CAWSRTDAEQFF,TGTGCCTGGAGTCGTACCGACGCTGAGCAGTTCTTC
TRBV10-2,-,-,TRBJ1-1,CASRRPMNTEAFF,TGCGCTTCGCGGCGGCCCATGAACACTGAAGCTTTCTTT
TRBV7-2,-,-,TRBJ2-1,CASSLGTQEYNEQFF,TGTGCCAGCAGCCTCGGGACACAAGAATACAATGAGCAGTTCTTC
TRBV18,-,-,TRBJ1-4,CASSLPLAGALTANEKLFF,TGTGCCAGCTCTCTACCCCTGGCAGGCGCCCTTACCGCTAATGAAAAACTGTTTTTT
TRBV7-2,TRBD2,once,TRBJ2-7,CASSLGAGVSDEQYF,TGTGCCAGCAGCTTAGGAGCGGGAGTCTCCGACGAGCAGTACTTC
TRBV6-4,TRBD1,-,TRBJ2-1,CASSDHKTGDYNEQFF,TGTGCCAGCAGTGACCATAAGACAGGGGACTACAATGAGCAGTTCTTC
TRBV7-3,-,-,TRBJ2-7,CASSRLKDEQYF,TGTGCCAGCAGCCGACTCAAGGACGAGCAGTACTTC
TRBV28,-,-,TRBJ2-3,CASSLYTDTQYF,TGTGCCAGCAGTCTCTACACAGATACGCAGTATTTT